This T cell receptor beta chain was sequenced for a study of stem cell transplantation in POMP-related autoinflammatory disease. PRAID combined immunodeficiency and autoinflammation. This CDR3 is 17 amino acids long. V lost 3 bases and J 1 base, leaving 18 bases between the germline ends. The V gene's germline CDR1 is KGHSH and CDR2 LQKENI. Profiled with immunoSEQ multiplex PCR; TCRdb holds only in-frame clones, not every one. The data hold tens of thousands of clones, with approximately 90% observed a single time. This specimen was CD4+ T cells from PBMCs, taken after stem cell transplantation. The chain recombines TRBV18 with TRBJ1-1, with D maybe TRBD1 (6 bases). The clonotype was recovered from a human patient with POMP-related autoinflammation and immune dysregulation (PRAID). The graft donor may account for some of the T cells. The CDR3 DNA reads as TGTGCCAGCTCACCGCTCCAGACAGGTCACGGGAACACTGAAGCTTTCTTT. Amino acids: CASSPLQTGHGNTEAFF.